This T cell receptor beta chain came from a study of blood T cells in healthy people across ages. The CDR3 has 16 residues. CDR1 and CDR2 from the germline V gene are SGHVS and FNYEAQ. The use of a sample-barcoded 5' primer and a J-beta primer mix characterized a second PCR of about 6 to 11 cycles. TCRdb processed the 5' RACE reads anew with MiXCR; each CDR3 protein has one entry. This table holds almost 550,000 distinct CDR3 sequences, more than 20% found once. Only a few counts were recorded for this clonotype. The data were also submitted as part of a second study, on T cells of mothers and their children. From that paper: Healthy Caucasian mothers, three in number, and their six children were the donors.

The rearrangement links TRBV7-6 to TRBJ2-5; 7 bases match TRBD1. The J call is doubtful: the DNA matches TRBJ2-7 better. The sequencing input was blood. The receptor was derived from a boy between 5 and 17 years old in good health. The CDR3: CASRGYRGKSSYEQYF. The DNA for the CDR3 is TGTGCCAGCAGGGGTTACAGGGGAAAGTCTTCCTACGAGCAGTACTTC.